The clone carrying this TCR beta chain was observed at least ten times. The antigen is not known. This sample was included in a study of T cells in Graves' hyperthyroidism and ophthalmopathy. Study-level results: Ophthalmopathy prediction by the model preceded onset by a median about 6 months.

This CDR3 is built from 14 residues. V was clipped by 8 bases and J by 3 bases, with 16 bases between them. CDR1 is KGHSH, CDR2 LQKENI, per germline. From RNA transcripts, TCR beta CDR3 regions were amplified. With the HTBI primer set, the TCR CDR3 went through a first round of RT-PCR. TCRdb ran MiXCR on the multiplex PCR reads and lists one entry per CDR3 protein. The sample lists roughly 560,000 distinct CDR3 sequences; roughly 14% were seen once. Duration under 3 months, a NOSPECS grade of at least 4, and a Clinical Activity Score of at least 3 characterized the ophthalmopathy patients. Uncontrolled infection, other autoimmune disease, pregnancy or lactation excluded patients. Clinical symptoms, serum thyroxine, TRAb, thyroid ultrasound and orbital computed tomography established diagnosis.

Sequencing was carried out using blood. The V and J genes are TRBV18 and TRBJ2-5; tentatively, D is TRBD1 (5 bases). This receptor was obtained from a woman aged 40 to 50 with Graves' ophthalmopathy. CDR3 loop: CASTLGWGEETQYF. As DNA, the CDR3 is TGTGCCAGCACCCTCGGTTGGGGCGAAGAGACCCAGTACTTC.